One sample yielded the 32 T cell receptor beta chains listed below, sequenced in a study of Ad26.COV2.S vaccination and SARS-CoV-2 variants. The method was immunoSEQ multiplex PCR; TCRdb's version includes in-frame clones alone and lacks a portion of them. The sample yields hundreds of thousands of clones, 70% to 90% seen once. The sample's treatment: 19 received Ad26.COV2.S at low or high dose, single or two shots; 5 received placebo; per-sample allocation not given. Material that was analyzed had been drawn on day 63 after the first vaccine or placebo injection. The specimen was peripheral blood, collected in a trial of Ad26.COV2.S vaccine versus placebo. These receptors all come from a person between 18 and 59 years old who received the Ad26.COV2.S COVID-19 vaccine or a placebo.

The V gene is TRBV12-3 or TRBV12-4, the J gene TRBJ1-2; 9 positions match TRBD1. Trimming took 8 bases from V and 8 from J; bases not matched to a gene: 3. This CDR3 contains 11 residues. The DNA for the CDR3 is TGTGCCAGCGGACAGGGGTTCGGCTACACCTTC. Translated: CASGQGFGYTF.

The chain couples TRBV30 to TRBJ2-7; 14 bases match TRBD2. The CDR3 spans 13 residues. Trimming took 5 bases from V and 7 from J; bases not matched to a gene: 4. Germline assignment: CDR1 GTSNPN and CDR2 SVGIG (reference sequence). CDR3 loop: CAWGTSGRREQYF. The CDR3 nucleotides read TGTGCCTGGGGGACTAGCGGGAGACGAGAGCAGTACTTC.

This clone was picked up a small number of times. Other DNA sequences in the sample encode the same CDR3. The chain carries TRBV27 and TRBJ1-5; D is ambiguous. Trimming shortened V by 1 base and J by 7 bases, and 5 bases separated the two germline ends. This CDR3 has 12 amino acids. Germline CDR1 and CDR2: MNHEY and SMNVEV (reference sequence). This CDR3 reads CASSLLGQPQHF. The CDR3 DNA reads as TGTGCCAGCAGTTTATTAGGGCAGCCCCAGCATTTT.

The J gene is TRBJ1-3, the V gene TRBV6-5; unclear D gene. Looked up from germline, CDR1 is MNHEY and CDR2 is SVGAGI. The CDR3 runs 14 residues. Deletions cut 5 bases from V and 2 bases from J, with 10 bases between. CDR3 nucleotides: TGTGCCAGCAGTCTGTTAAATGCTGGAAACACCATATATTTT. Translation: CASSLLNAGNTIYF.

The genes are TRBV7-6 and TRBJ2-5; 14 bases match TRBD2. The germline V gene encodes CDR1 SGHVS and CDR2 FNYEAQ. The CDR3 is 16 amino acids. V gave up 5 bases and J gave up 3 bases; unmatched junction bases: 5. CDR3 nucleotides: TGTGCCAGCAGCGGAAGACTAGCGGGGGGGGAAGAGACCCAGTACTTC. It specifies CASSGRLAGGEETQYF.

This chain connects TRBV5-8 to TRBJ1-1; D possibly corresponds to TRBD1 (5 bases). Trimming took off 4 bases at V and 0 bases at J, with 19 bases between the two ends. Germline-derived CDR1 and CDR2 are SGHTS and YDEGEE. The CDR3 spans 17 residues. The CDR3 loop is CASSPMGGEHMNTEAFF. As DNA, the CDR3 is TGTGCCAGCAGCCCCATGGGGGGGGAACACATGAACACTGAAGCTTTCTTT.

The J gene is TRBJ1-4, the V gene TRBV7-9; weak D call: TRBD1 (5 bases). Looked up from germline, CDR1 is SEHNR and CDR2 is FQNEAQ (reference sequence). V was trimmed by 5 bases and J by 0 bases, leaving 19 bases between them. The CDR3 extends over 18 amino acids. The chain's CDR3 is CASSPVGQGWATNEKLFF. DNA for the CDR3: TGTGCCAGCAGCCCGGTAGGCCAGGGCTGGGCAACTAATGAAAAACTGTTTTTT.

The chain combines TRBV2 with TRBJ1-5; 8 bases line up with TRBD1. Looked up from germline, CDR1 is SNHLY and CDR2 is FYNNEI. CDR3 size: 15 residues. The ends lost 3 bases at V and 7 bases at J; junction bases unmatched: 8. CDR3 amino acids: CASSEDRVQRQPQHF. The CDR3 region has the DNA TGTGCCAGCAGTGAGGACAGGGTCCAGAGGCAGCCCCAGCATTTT.

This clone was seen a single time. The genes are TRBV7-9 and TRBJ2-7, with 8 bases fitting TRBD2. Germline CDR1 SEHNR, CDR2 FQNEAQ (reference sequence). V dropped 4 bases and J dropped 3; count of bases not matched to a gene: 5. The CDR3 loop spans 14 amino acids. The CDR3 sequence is CASSSAGGIYEQYF. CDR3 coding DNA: TGTGCCAGCAGCTCCGCGGGGGGAATCTACGAGCAGTACTTC. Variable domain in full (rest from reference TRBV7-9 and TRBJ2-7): DTGVSQNPRHKITKRGQNVTFRCDPISEHNRLYWYRQTLGQGPEFLTYFQNEAQLEKSRLLSDRFSAERPKGSFSTLEIQRTEQGDSAMYLCASSSAGGIYEQYFGPGTRLTVT.

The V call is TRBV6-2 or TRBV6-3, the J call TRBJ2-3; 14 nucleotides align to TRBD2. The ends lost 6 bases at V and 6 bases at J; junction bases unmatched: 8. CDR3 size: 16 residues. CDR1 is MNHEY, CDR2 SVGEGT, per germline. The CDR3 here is CASSLGLAGEGDTQYF. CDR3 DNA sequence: TGTGCCAGCAGCTTGGGACTAGCGGGAGAGGGTGATACGCAGTATTTT.

The CDR3 DNA follows: TGCGCCAGCAGCTTGGAGGCTAGCGGTTACAATGAGCAGTTCTTC. It is translated as CASSLEASGYNEQFF. The gene calls are TRBV5-1 and TRBJ2-1; 7 bases fit TRBD2. CDR1 is SGHRS and CDR2 is YFSETQ in the germline V gene. There are 15 residues in the CDR3. V shed 0 bases and J 4 bases; nucleotides not matched to a gene: 4.

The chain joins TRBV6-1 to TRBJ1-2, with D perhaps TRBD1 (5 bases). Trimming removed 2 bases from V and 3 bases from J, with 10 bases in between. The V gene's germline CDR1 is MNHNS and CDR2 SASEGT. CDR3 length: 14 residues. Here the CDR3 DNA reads TGTGCCAGCAGTGAATCTGGCAGGGACTATGGCTACACCTTC. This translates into CASSESGRDYGYTF.

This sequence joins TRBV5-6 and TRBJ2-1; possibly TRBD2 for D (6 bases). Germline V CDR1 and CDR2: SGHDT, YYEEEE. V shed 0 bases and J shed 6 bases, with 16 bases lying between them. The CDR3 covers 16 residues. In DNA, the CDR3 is TGTGCCAGCAGCTTGGTATTGTGGGACTCTACCAATGAGCAGTTCTTC. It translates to CASSLVLWDSTNEQFF.

The CDR3 region has the DNA TGTGCCAGCAGCCAAGCTTCCTTTCAGGGTTCCTCCTATAATTCACCCCTCCACTTT. Translated, it gives CASSQASFQGSSYNSPLHF. J is TRBJ1-6 and V is TRBV4-2; possible D gene TRBD1, 5 bases. V lost 1 base to trimming and J lost 0 bases, with 16 bases between them. This CDR3 has 19 residues. Germline CDR1 LGHNA, CDR2 YNFKEQ.

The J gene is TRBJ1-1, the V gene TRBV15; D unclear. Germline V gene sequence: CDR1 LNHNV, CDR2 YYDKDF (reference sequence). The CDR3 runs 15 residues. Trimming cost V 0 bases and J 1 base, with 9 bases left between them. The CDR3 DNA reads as TGTGCCACCAGCAGAGAGGGGTGGGAGAACACTGAAGCTTTCTTT. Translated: CATSREGWENTEAFF.

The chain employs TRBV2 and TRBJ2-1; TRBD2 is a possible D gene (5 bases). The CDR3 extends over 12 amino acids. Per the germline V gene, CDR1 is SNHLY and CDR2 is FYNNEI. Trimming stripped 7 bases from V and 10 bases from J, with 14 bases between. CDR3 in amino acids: CASTRTLLEQFF. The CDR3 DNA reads TGTGCCAGCACTCGGACTCTCCTCGAGCAGTTCTTC. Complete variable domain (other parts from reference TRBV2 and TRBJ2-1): EPEVTQTPSHQVTQMGQEVILRCVPISNHLYFYWYRQILGQKVEFLVSFYNNEISEKSEIFDDQFSVERPDGSNFTLKIRSTKLEDSAMYFCASTRTLLEQFFGPGTRLTVL.

CDR3 DNA sequence: TGTGCCATCAGATCCGGGAATTACACCGGGGAGCTGTTTTTT. This codes for CAIRSGNYTGELFF. The rearrangement joins TRBV10-3 to TRBJ2-2, with D possibly TRBD2 on 5 matching bases. With 6 bases removed from V and 3 bases from J, the gap between germline ends came to 11 bases. Germline CDR1 and CDR2: ENHRY and SYGVKD. The CDR3 contains 14 residues.

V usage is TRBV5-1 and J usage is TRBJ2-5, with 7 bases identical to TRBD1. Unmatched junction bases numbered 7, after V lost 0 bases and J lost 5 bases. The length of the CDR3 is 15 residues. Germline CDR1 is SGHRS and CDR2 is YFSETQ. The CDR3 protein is CASSLVPGGSETQYF. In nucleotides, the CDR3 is TGCGCCAGCAGCTTGGTCCCAGGGGGATCTGAGACCCAGTACTTC.

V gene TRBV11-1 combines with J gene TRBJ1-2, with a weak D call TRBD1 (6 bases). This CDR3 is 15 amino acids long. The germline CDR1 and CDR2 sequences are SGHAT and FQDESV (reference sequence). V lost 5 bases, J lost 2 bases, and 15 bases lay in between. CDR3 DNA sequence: TGTGCCAGCAGCCAGGCCGTACAGGGAAACTATGGCTACACCTTC. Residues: CASSQAVQGNYGYTF.

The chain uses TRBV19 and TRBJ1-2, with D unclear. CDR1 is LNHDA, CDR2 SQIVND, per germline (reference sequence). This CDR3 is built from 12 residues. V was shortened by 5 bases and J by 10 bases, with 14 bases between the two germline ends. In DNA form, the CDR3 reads TGTGCCAGTAGTGGGGAGACGCTCGACTACACCTTC. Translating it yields CASSGETLDYTF.

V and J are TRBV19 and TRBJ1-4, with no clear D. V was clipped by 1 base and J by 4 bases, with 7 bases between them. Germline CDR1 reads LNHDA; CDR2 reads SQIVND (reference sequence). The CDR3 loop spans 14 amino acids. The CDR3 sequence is CASSIGAVNEKLFF. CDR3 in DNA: TGTGCCAGTAGTATAGGCGCGGTTAATGAAAAACTGTTTTTT.

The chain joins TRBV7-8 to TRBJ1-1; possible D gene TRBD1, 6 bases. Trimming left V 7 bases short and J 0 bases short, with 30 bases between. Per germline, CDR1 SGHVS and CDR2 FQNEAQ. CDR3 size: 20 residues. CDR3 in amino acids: CASIITGLGAARYMNTEAFF. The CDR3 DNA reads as TGTGCCAGCATCATAACCGGGCTGGGGGCCGCTCGGTACATGAACACTGAAGCTTTCTTT.

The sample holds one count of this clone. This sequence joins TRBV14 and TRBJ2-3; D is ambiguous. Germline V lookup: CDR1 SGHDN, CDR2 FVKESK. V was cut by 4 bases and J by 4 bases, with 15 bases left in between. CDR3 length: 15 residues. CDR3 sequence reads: CASSRSGTQADTQYF. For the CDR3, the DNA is TGTGCCAGCAGCCGGTCGGGCACTCAAGCAGATACGCAGTATTTT.

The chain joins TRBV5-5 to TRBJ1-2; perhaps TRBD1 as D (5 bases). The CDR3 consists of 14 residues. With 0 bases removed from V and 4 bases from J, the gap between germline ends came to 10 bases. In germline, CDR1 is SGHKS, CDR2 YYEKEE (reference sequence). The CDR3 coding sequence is TGTGCCAGCAGCTTGGTTGGGGGAATCTATGGCTACACCTTC. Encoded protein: CASSLVGGIYGYTF.

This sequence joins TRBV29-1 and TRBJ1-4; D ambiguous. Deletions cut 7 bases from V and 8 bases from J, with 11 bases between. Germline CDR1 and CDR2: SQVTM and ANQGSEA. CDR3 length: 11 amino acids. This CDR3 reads CSANLGEKLFF. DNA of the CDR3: TGCAGCGCCAACCTAGGGGAAAAACTGTTTTTT.

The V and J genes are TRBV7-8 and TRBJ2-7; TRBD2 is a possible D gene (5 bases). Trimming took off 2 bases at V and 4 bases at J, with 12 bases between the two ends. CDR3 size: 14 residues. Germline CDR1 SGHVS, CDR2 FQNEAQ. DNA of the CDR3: TGTGCCAGCAGCTTAAGGAGGAGGTCATACGAGCAGTACTTC. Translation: CASSLRRRSYEQYF.

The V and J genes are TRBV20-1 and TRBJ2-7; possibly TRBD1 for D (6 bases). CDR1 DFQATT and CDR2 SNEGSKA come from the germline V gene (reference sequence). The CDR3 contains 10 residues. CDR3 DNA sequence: TGCGGCACAGGGAATTACGAGCAGTACTTC. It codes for CGTGNYEQYF.

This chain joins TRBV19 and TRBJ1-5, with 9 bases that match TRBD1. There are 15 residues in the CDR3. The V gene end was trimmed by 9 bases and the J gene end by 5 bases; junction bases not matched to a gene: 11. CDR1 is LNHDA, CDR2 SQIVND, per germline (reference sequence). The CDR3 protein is CASTTTGGSHQPQHF. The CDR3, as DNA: TGTGCCAGCACCACGACAGGGGGTTCCCATCAGCCCCAGCATTTT.

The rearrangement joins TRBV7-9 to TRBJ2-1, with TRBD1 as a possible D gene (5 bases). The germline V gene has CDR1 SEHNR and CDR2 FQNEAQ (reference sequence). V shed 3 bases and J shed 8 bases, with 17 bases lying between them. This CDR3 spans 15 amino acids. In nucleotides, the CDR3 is TGTGCCAGCAGCTTGAGTGTTCAGGGTGTCGATGAGCAGTTCTTC. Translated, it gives CASSLSVQGVDEQFF.

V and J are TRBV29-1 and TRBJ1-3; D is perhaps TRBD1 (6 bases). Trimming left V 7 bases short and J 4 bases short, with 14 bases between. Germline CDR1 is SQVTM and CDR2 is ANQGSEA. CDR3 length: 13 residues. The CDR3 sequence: CSALGTIGNTIYF. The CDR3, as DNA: TGCAGCGCCCTTGGGACAATCGGAAACACCATATATTTT.

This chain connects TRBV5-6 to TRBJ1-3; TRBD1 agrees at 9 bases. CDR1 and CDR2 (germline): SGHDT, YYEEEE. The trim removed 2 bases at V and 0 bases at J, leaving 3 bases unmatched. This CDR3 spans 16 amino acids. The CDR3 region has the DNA TGTGCCAGCAGCTTAGGACAGGGGAGCTCTGGAAACACCATATATTTT. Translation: CASSLGQGSSGNTIYF.

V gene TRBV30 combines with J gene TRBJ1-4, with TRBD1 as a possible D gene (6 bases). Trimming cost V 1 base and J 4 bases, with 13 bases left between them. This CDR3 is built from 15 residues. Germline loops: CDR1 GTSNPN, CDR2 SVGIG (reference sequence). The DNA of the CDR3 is TGTGCCTGGAGTGCCCCGGGACAAATTAATGAAAAACTGTTTTTT. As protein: CAWSAPGQINEKLFF.